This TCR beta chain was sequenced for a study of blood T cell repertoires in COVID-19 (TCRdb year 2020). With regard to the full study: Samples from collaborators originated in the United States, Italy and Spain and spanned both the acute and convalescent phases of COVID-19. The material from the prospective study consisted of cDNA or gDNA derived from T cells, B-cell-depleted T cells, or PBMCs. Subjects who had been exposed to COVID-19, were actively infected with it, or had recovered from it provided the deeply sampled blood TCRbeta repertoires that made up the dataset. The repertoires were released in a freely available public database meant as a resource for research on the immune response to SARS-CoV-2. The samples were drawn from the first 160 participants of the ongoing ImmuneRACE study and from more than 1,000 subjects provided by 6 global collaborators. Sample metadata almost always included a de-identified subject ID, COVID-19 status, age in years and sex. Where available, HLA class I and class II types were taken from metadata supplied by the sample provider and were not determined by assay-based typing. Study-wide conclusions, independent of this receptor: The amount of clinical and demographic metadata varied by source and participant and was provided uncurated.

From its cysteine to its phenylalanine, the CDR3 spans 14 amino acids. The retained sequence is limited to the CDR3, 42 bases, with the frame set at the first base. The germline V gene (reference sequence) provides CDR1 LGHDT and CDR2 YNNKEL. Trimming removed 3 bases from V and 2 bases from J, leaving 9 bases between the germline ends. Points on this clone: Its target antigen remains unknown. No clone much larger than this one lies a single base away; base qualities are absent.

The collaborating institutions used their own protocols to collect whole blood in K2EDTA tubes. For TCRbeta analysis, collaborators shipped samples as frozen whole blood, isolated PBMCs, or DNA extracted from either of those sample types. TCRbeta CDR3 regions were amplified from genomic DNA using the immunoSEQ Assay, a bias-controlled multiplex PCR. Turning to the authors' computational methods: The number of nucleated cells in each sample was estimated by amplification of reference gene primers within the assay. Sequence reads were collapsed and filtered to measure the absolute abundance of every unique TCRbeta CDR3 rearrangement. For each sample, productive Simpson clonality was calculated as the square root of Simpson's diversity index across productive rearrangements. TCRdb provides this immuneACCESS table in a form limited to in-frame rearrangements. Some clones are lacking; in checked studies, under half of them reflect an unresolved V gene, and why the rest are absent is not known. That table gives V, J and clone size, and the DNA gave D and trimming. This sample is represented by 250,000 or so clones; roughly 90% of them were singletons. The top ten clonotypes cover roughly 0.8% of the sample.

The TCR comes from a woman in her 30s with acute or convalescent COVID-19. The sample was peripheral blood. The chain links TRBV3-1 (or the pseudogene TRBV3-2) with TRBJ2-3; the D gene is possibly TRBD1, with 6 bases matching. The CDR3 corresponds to CASSQGAATDTQYF. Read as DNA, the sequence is TGTGCCAGCAGCCAGGGGGCGGCCACAGATACGCAGTATTTT.